This T cell receptor (beta chain) was retrieved from a study of blood T cell repertoires in COVID-19. For the study at large: T cells, B-cell-depleted T cells, or PBMCs provided the cDNA or gDNA that served as material.

Methods used by the authors: By means of reference gene primer amplification, nucleated cell counts were estimated. The repertoire was sequenced with immunoSEQ multiplex PCR; TCRdb's copy has only in-frame clones and lacks some. V, J and clone size are taken as reported in that table, and D and trimming were inferred from the DNA itself. This sample yields over 80,000 clones, of which around nine tenths are seen a single time; 9% to 12% belongs to the top ten. CDR3 length: 16 residues. The germline V gene encodes CDR1 GTSNPN and CDR2 SVGIG (reference sequence). V trimming: 4 bases; J trimming: 0 bases; junction bases outside the gene matches: 10.

The source is a man aged 45-65 years with acute or convalescent COVID-19. This chain joins TRBV30 and TRBJ2-3; 7 bases map to TRBD1. Material: peripheral blood. The CDR3: CAWTLKDRSSTDTQYF. The CDR3 DNA reads TGTGCCTGGACCCTTAAGGACAGGTCTAGCACAGATACGCAGTATTTT.